The entry below describes one T cell receptor beta chain. The CDR3 length is 15 residues. CDR1 SNHLY and CDR2 FYNNEI come from the germline V gene. Trimming removed 7 bases at V and 2 bases at J, with 14 bases between. In the original processing: Researchers report that nucleated cell counts were estimated from reference gene primer amplification. TCRdb's copy holds only in-frame clones and misses some; the assay was immunoSEQ multiplex PCR. Clone size and the V and J calls come from that table; the DNA yielded D and trimming. The data hold roughly 87,000 clones, with roughly 88% observed a single time. These data belong to a study of blood T cell repertoires in COVID-19. For the study at large: Acute-phase and convalescent COVID-19 samples originated in the United States, Italy and Spain. The cDNA or gDNA used as material had been derived from T cells, B-cell-depleted T cells, or PBMCs.

The TCR comes from a man in his forties or fifties with active COVID-19. This sequence joins TRBV2 and TRBJ2-2, with a weak D call TRBD1 (6 bases). Specimen: peripheral blood. DNA for the CDR3: TGTGCCAGCACCCAGGACAGATTCAACACCGGGGAGCTGTTTTTT. This codes for CASTQDRFNTGELFF.